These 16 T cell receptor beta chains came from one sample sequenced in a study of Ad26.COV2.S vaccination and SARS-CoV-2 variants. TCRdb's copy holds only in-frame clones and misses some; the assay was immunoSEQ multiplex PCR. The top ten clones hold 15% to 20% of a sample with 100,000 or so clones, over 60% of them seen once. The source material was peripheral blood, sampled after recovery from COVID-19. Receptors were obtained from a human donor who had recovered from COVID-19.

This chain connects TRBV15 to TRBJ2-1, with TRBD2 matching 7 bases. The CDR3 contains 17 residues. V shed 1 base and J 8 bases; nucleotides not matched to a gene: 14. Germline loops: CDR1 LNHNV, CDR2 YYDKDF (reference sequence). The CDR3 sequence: CATSRVFGLVQFDEQFF. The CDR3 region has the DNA TGTGCCACCAGCAGAGTTTTTGGACTAGTCCAGTTCGATGAGCAGTTCTTC.

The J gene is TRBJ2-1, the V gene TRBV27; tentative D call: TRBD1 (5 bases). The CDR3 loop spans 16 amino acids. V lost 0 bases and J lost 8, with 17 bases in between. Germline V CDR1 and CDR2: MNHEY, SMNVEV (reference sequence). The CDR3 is CASSLSIPQGRDEQFF. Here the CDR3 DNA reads TGTGCCAGCAGTTTATCGATACCGCAGGGAAGGGATGAGCAGTTCTTC.

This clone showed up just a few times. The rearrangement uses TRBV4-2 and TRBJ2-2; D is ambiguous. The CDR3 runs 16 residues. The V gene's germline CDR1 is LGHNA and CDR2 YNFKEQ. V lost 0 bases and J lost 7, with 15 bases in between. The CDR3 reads CASSQDMRPLGGELFF. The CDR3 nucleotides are TGTGCCAGCAGCCAAGATATGCGGCCACTCGGCGGGGAGCTGTTTTTT.

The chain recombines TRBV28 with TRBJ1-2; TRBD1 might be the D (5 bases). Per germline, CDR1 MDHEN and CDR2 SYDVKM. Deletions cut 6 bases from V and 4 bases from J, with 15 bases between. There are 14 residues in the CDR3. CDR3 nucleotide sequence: TGTGCCAGCAGCTTACCACAGGCGCCCTATGGCTACACCTTC. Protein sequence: CASSLPQAPYGYTF.

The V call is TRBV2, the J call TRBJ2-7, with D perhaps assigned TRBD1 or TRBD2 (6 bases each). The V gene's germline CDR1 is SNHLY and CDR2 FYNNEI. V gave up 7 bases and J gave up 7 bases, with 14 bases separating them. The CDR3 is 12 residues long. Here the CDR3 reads CASMGGILEQYF. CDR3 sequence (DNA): TGTGCCAGCATGGGGGGCATTTTAGAGCAGTACTTC.

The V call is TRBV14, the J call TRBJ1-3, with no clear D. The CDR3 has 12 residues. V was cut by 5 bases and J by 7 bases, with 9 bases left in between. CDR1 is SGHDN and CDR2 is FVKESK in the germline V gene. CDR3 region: CASSEFGNTIYF. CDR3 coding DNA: TGTGCCAGCAGCGAATTTGGTAACACCATATATTTT. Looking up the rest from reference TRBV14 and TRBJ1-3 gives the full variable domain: EAGVTQFPSHSVIEKGQTVTLRCDPISGHDNLYWYRRVMGKEIKFLLHFVKESKQDESGMPNNRFLAERTGGTYSTLKVQPAELEDSGVYFCASSEFGNTIYFGEGSWLTVV.

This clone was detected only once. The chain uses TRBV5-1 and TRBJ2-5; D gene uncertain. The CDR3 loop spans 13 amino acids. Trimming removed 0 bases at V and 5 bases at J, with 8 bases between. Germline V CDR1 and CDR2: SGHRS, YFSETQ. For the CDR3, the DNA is TGCGCCAGCAGCTTGGACCCAAGCGAGACCCAGTACTTC. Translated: CASSLDPSETQYF.

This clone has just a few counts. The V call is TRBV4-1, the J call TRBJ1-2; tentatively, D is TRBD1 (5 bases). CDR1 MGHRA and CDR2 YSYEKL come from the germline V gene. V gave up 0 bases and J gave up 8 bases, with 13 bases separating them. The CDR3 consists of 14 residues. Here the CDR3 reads CASSQDEGLGGYTF. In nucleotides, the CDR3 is TGCGCCAGCAGCCAAGATGAGGGGTTAGGCGGCTACACCTTC.

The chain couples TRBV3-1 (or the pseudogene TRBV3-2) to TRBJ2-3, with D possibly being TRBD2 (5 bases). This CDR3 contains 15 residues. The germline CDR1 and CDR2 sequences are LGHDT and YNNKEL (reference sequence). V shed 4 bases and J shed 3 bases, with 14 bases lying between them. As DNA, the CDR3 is TGTGCCAGCAGCCGAGCCAGCGGCGGAACAGATACGCAGTATTTT. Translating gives CASSRASGGTDTQYF.

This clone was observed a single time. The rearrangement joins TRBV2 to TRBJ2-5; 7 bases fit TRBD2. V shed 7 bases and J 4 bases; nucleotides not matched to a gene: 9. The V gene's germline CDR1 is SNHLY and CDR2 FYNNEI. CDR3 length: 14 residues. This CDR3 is CASKLGLAVETQYF. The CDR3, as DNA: TGTGCCAGCAAACTCGGGCTAGCGGTAGAGACCCAGTACTTC. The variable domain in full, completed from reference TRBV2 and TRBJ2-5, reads EPEVTQTPSHQVTQMGQEVILRCVPISNHLYFYWYRQILGQKVEFLVSFYNNEISEKSEIFDDQFSVERPDGSNFTLKIRSTKLEDSAMYFCASKLGLAVETQYFGPGTRLLVL.

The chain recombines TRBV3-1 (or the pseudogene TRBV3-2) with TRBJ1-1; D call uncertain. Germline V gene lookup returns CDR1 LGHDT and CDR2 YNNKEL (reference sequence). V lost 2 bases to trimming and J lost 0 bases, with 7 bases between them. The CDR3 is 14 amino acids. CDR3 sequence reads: CASSQFPMNTEAFF. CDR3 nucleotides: TGTGCCAGCAGCCAATTTCCTATGAACACTGAAGCTTTCTTT.

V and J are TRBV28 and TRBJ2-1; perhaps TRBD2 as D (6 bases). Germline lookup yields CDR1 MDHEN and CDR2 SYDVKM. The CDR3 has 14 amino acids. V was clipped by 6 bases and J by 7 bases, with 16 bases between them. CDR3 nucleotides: TGTGCCAGCAGACTACCCTCGGGGACTAATGAGCAGTTCTTC. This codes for CASRLPSGTNEQFF.

CDR3 amino acids: CASTLAGGSDTQYF. The CDR3 coding sequence is TGCGCCAGCACCCTAGCGGGGGGTTCAGATACGCAGTATTTT. This chain uses TRBV10-2 with TRBJ2-3; 11 nucleotides agree with TRBD2. This CDR3 region has 14 residues. Unmatched junction bases numbered 4, after V lost 7 bases and J lost 4 bases. Germline-derived CDR1 and CDR2 are WSHSY and SAAADI.

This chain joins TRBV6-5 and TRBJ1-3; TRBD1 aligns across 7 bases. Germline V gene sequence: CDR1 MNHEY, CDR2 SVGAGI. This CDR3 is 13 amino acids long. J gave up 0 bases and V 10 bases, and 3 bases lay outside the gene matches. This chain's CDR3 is CATRGFSGNTIYF. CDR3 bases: TGTGCCACCAGGGGGTTCTCTGGAAACACCATATATTTT.

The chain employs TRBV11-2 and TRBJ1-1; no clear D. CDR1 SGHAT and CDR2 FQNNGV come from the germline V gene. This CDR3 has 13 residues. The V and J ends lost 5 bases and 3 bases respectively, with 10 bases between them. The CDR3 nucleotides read TGTGCCAGCAGCCCAGCCCACTACACTGAAGCTTTCTTT. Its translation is CASSPAHYTEAFF.

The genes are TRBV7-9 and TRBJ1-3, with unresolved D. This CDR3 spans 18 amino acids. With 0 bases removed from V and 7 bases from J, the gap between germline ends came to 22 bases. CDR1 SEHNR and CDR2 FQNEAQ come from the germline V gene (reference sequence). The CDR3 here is CASSLAKALSGRRNTIYF. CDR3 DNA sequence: TGTGCCAGCAGCTTAGCGAAAGCGTTGAGTGGTCGACGCAACACCATATATTTT.